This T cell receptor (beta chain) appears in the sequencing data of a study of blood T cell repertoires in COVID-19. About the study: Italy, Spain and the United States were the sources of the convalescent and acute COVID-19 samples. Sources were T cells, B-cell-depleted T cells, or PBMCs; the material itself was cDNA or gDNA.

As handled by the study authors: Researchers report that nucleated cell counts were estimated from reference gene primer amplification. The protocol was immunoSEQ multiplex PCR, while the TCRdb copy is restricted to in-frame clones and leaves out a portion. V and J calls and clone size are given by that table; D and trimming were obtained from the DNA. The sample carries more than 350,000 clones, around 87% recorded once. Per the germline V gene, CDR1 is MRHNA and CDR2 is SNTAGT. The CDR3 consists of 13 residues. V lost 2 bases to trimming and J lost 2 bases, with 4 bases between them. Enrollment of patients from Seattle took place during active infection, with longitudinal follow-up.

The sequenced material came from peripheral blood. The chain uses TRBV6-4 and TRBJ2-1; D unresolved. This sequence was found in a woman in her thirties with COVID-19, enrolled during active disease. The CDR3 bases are TGTGCCAGCAGTGACGACACCTACAATGAGCAGTTCTTC. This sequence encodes CASSDDTYNEQFF.